The TCR beta chain described here comes from a study of cytomegalovirus exposure and HLA in healthy donors. Points from the study as a whole: Per published reports, the classifier diagnosed cytomegalovirus status with high specificity and sensitivity.

Note on this clone: The antigen remains undetermined. At one of its ends the junction is not consistent with the germline gene, which may arise from a read error.

The CDR3 sequence is 15 residues long. Germline CDR1 reads MGHRA; CDR2 reads YSYEKL. The donors (healthy individuals) were bone marrow donors. Researchers ran the PCR with 60 Vbeta and 13 Jbeta primers. Clones were read by immunoSEQ multiplex PCR, and TCRdb kept only the in-frame ones, dropping some. The sample contains fewer than 120,000 clones, around 85% of which appear only once. Source material: PBMCs. The chain is built from TRBV4-1 and TRBJ2-4; 9 bases are shared with TRBD1. The receptor comes from a man aged 25 to 40 in good health and CMV-seropositive. For the CDR3, the DNA is TGTGCCAGCAGCCAAGGTGGACAGGGGATGAACATTCAGTACTTC. Its translation: CASSQGGQGMNIQYF.